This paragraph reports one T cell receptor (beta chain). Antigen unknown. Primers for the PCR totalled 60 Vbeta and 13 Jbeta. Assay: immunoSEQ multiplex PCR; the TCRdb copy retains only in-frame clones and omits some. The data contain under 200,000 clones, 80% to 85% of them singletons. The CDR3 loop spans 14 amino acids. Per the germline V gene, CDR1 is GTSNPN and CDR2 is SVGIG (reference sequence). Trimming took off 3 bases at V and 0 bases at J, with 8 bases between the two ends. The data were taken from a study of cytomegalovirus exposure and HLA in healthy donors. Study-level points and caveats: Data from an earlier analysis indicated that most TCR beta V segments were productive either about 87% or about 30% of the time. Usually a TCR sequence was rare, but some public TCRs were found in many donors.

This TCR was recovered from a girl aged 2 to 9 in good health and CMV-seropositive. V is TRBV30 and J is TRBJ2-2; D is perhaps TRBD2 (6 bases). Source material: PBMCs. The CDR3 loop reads CAWRRGSNTGELFF. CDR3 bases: TGTGCCTGGAGGCGGGGATCGAACACCGGGGAGCTGTTTTTT.